Below, 23 T cell receptor beta chains from the same sample are listed, as sequenced in a study of OX40 agonist ivuxolimab in advanced cancers. Only in-frame clones appear in the TCRdb table, and some are missing; sequencing was by immunoSEQ multiplex PCR. This table has 55,000 to 70,000 clones, roughly 85% appearing once. Material: CD4+ or CD8+ T cells sorted from blood, obtained in a trial of the OX40 agonist ivuxolimab. All receptors derive from an adult with an advanced solid tumor such as melanoma, head and neck, liver or kidney cancer.

The rearrangement uses TRBV4-2 and TRBJ1-1; D gene unclear. V lost 4 bases and J 1 base, leaving 10 bases between the germline ends. This CDR3 contains 14 residues. The V gene's germline CDR1 is LGHNA and CDR2 YNFKEQ. Here the CDR3 reads CASSPEASNTEAFF. CDR3 in DNA: TGTGCCAGCAGCCCCGAGGCCTCGAACACTGAAGCTTTCTTT.

The V and J genes are TRBV7-2 and TRBJ1-2; D call uncertain. The CDR3 contains 16 residues. V lost 6 bases and J 5 bases, leaving 22 bases between the germline ends. Germline V CDR1 and CDR2: SGHTA, FQGNSA. CDR3 region: CASSSKNDIVLYGYTF. The DNA of the CDR3 is TGTGCCAGCAGTTCGAAGAACGACATCGTGTTGTATGGCTACACCTTC.

V is TRBV5-6 and J is TRBJ2-1; no clear D. The V end lost 0 bases, the J end lost 0 bases, and 7 bases lay between the germline ends. The length of the CDR3 is 15 residues. Germline CDR1 and CDR2: SGHDT and YYEEEE. Written as DNA, the CDR3 is TGTGCCAGCAGCTTGGTCCTCCTCTCCTACAATGAGCAGTTCTTC. This encodes CASSLVLLSYNEQFF.

The V call is TRBV5-1, the J call TRBJ1-1, with D hard to call. The germline V gene has CDR1 SGHRS and CDR2 YFSETQ. V was pared by 0 bases and J by 1 base, with 13 bases between. The CDR3 length is 16 residues. The CDR3 loop is CASSLEPGLRNTEAFF. The CDR3 bases are TGCGCCAGCAGCTTGGAGCCGGGATTGAGGAACACTGAAGCTTTCTTT. Together with reference TRBV5-1 and TRBJ1-1, the CDR3 gives the full variable domain: KAGVTQTPRYLIKTRGQQVTLSCSPISGHRSVSWYQQTPGQGLQFLFEYFSETQRNKGNFPGRFSGRQFSNSRSEMNVSTLELGDSALYLCASSLEPGLRNTEAFFGQGTRLTVV.

V usage is TRBV5-4 and J usage is TRBJ2-2; D ambiguous. The germline gives CDR1 SGHNT, CDR2 YYREEE (reference sequence). This CDR3 comprises 12 residues. The germline V and J ends were trimmed by 5 bases and 0 bases, with 2 bases remaining between them. The CDR3 loop reads CASSTNTGELFF. The CDR3 region has the DNA TGTGCCAGCAGTACGAACACCGGGGAGCTGTTTTTT.

The chain is built from TRBV14 and TRBJ1-1; D not certain. The CDR3 consists of 13 residues. From germline, CDR1 is SGHDN and CDR2 FVKESK. The germline V and J ends were trimmed by 1 base and 0 bases, with 3 bases remaining between them. In nucleotides, the CDR3 is TGTGCCAGCAGCCAAGGGGTGAACACTGAAGCTTTCTTT. It yields the protein CASSQGVNTEAFF.

CDR3 nucleotides: TGTGCCAGCAGCACAGGCCAGAACACTGAAGCTTTCTTT. Translating gives CASSTGQNTEAFF. The chain uses TRBV5-4 and TRBJ1-1; maybe TRBD1 (5 bases). This CDR3 is 13 amino acids long. Germline V lookup: CDR1 SGHNT, CDR2 YYREEE (reference sequence). V shed 4 bases and J shed 1 base, with 8 bases lying between them.

The table lists this clone with a count of one. The chain joins TRBV11-2 to TRBJ2-7, with D possibly TRBD1 on 5 matching bases. This CDR3 has 13 residues. Germline CDR1 and CDR2: SGHAT and FQNNGV. Trimming took 1 base from V and 6 from J, leaving 10 bases between them. CDR3 sequence: CASSLVQGFEQYF. The CDR3 bases are TGTGCCAGCAGCTTAGTTCAGGGTTTCGAGCAGTACTTC.

This chain connects TRBV18 to TRBJ2-6; no clear D. V was clipped by 0 bases and J by 0 bases, with 12 bases between them. There are 18 residues in the CDR3. CDR1 is KGHSH and CDR2 is LQKENI in the germline V gene. The CDR3 DNA follows: TGTGCCAGCTCACCACCCCCCAGGATTACCTCTGGGGCCAACGTCCTGACTTTC. This codes for CASSPPPRITSGANVLTF.

The chain uses TRBV23-1 and TRBJ2-2; D not certain. TRBV23-1 carries the ORF label, with uncertain function. V was clipped by 0 bases and J by 0 bases, with 8 bases between them. This CDR3 spans 16 amino acids. CDR3 residues: CASSQSEHPNTGELFF. CDR3 bases: TGCGCCAGCAGTCAATCGGAGCATCCGAACACCGGGGAGCTGTTTTTT.

J is TRBJ1-1 and V is TRBV5-4, with D uncertain. Trimming cost V 3 bases and J 6 bases, with 24 bases left between them. CDR1 and CDR2 (germline): SGHNT, YYREEE (reference sequence). The CDR3 is 17 residues long. CDR3 sequence: CASSSRLQGGRVPEAFF. DNA of the CDR3: TGTGCCAGCAGCTCACGCCTGCAAGGAGGGCGTGTGCCTGAAGCTTTCTTT. Filled out from reference TRBV5-4 and TRBJ1-1, the complete variable domain reads ETGVTQSPTHLIKTRGQQVTLRCSSQSGHNTVSWYQQALGQGPQFIFQYYREEENGRGNFPPRFSGLQFPNYSSELNVNALELDDSALYLCASSSRLQGGRVPEAFFGQGTRLTVV.

The chain combines TRBV6-1 with TRBJ2-1, with a possible D match to TRBD2 (6 bases). The length of the CDR3 is 12 residues. V was clipped by 8 bases and J by 15 bases, with 20 bases between them. Germline V gene lookup returns CDR1 MNHNS and CDR2 SASEGT. The CDR3 nucleotides read TGTGCCAGCCATAACCCCGCGGGACGTAGGTTCTTC. Translating gives CASHNPAGRRFF.

The chain uses TRBV5-6 and TRBJ2-5; D possibly uses TRBD1 or TRBD2 (5 bases each). This CDR3 region has 13 residues. Looked up from germline, CDR1 is SGHDT and CDR2 is YYEEEE. Trimming pared 4 bases from V and 5 bases from J, leaving 12 bases between. The chain's CDR3 is CASSPGAWETQYF. CDR3 DNA: TGTGCCAGCAGCCCCGGGGCATGGGAGACCCAGTACTTC.

This clone appeared once. The rearrangement uses TRBV6-1 and TRBJ1-1; D is ambiguous. V was trimmed by 6 bases and J by 0 bases, leaving 8 bases between them. CDR1 is MNHNS and CDR2 is SASEGT in the germline V gene. CDR3 length equals 13 residues. CDR3 DNA sequence: TGTGCCAGCAGAGAGGTGGTGAACACTGAAGCTTTCTTT. The encoded protein is CASREVVNTEAFF.

J is TRBJ2-7 and V is TRBV5-1; 7 bases align to TRBD1. CDR3 length equals 15 residues. Germline loops: CDR1 SGHRS, CDR2 YFSETQ. Trimming cost V 4 bases and J 2 bases; bases outside gene matches: 9. The CDR3 reads CASSPAGTAAYEQYF. CDR3 coding DNA: TGCGCCAGCAGCCCTGCCGGGACAGCTGCCTACGAGCAGTACTTC.

The chain joins TRBV10-1 to TRBJ2-3, with 7 positions matching TRBD2. CDR3 length equals 14 residues. CDR1 is WNHNN, CDR2 SYGVQD, per germline (reference sequence). V trimming: 4 bases; J trimming: 6 bases; junction bases outside the gene matches: 7. The CDR3 region is CASSGAGVGDTQYF. The CDR3 bases are TGCGCCAGCAGTGGGGCGGGAGTCGGGGATACGCAGTATTTT.

The chain's CDR3 is CASSYSQGTNEKLFF. DNA for the CDR3: TGTGCCAGCAGTTACTCGCAGGGGACTAATGAAAAACTGTTTTTT. The chain is built from TRBV6-5 and TRBJ1-4, with D tentatively TRBD1 (6 bases). The CDR3 spans 15 residues. Between the trimmed V and J ends, which lost 0 bases and 2 bases, there was a span of 7 bases. The germline V gene has CDR1 MNHEY and CDR2 SVGAGI.

The chain joins TRBV4-2 to TRBJ2-5, with TRBD2 matching 9 bases. This CDR3 has 15 residues. Looked up from germline, CDR1 is LGHNA and CDR2 is YNFKEQ. Trimming removed 1 base from V and 3 bases from J; junction bases left unmatched: 3. The CDR3 here is CASSQVASGKETQYF. The CDR3 nucleotides read TGTGCCAGCAGCCAAGTAGCTAGCGGGAAAGAGACCCAGTACTTC.

The genes are TRBV7-8 and TRBJ1-5; TRBD1 aligns across 8 bases. Germline V gene data show CDR1 as SGHVS and CDR2 as FQNEAQ. This CDR3 spans 14 amino acids. V gave up 5 bases and J gave up 7 bases; unmatched junction bases: 7. The CDR3 bases are TGTGCCAGCAGCCCGGACAGGGTATCCCAGCCCCAGCATTTT. Its translation is CASSPDRVSQPQHF.

This sequence joins TRBV6-1 and TRBJ1-1; D may be TRBD1 (5 bases). The germline V gene encodes CDR1 MNHNS and CDR2 SASEGT. CDR3 length equals 15 residues. Trimming removed 4 bases at V and 4 bases at J, with 16 bases between. The CDR3 nucleotides read TGTGCCAGCAGTGGACAGTCTGCGCGGATCACTGAAGCTTTCTTT. Its translation: CASSGQSARITEAFF.

This clone was seen only once. J is TRBJ1-5 and V is TRBV10-3; D is uncertain. The CDR3 loop spans 15 amino acids. V lost 0 bases, J lost 11 bases, and 17 bases lay in between. CDR1 and CDR2 (germline): ENHRY, SYGVKD. DNA of the CDR3: TGTGCCATCAGTGAGTCTAAGTCGGGAATCAGTACCCAGCATTTT. Translation: CAISESKSGISTQHF.

V is TRBV2 and J is TRBJ2-1, with 7 bases aligning to TRBD1. V was clipped by 6 bases and J by 8 bases; unmatched bases: 7. Germline V gene data show CDR1 as SNHLY and CDR2 as FYNNEI. The CDR3 extends over 13 amino acids. CDR3 in amino acids: CASRQGFFDEQFF. Written as DNA, the CDR3 is TGTGCCAGCAGACAGGGGTTTTTCGATGAGCAGTTCTTC.

This clone has a single count. This chain uses TRBV10-3 with TRBJ1-2; possibly TRBD1 for D (5 bases). In germline, CDR1 is ENHRY, CDR2 SYGVKD. The CDR3 consists of 12 residues. V was pared by 9 bases and J by 4 bases, with 12 bases between. This CDR3 reads CAMQGSAYGYTF. The CDR3 region has the DNA TGTGCCATGCAGGGTTCCGCCTATGGCTACACCTTC.